A selection of T cell receptor beta chains follows, all from one sample in a study of T cell repertoires in cytomegalovirus infection. TCRdb ran MiXCR on the reads and lists one entry per CDR3 protein. Of roughly 630,000 distinct CDR3 sequences in the sample, 20% to 25% are singletons; the top ten hold less than 9.5%. The sequenced sample consisted of CD8+ T cells from PBMCs. Source of these receptors: a human donor in good health (CMV status not recorded). Some clones in this sample may be carry-over from other donors' samples. Both conserved end residues are part of each CDR3. The D gene is left open where the match is weak. Size is omitted from some rows. Given values are once, few, many or a class for expanded clones.

d_call j_call v_call clone_size cdr3_aa cdr3_nt
NA TRBJ1-6 TRBV2 NA CASSDAGSSYNSPLHF TGTGCCAGCAGCGATGCAGGGAGCTCCTATAATTCACCCCTCCACTTT
TRBD1 TRBJ1-5 TRBV7-9 few CASSQDREEVQPQHF TGTGCCAGCAGCCAGGACAGGGAAGAGGTTCAGCCCCAGCATTTT
TRBD2 TRBJ2-3 TRBV7-8 NA CASSQGLAGGWDTQYF TGTGCCAGCAGTCAGGGACTAGCGGGGGGGTGGGATACGCAGTATTTT
NA TRBJ2-3 TRBV6-5 few CASSVPSTDTQYF TGTGCCAGCAGTGTGCCGAGCACAGATACGCAGTATTTT
NA TRBJ1-2 TRBV20-1 NA CSARSNRGSANYGYTF TGCAGTGCCCGTTCAAACCGGGGCAGCGCTAACTATGGCTACACCTTC
NA TRBJ2-6 TRBV6-2/TRBV6-3 NA CASLRRVTGGANVLTF TGTGCCAGCCTGAGGAGGGTAACGGGCGGGGCCAACGTCCTGACTTTC
NA TRBJ2-2 TRBV7-3 many CASSPFGTGVTGELFF TGTGCCAGCAGTCCTTTTGGTACGGGGGTCACCGGGGAGCTGTTTTTT
NA TRBJ1-2 TRBV14 NA CASSQAGRVDYGYTF TGTGCCAGCAGCCAAGCGGGGAGAGTGGACTATGGCTACACCTTC
TRBD1 TRBJ2-4 TRBV28 NA CASRTGGTKNIQYF TGTGCCAGCAGGACAGGGGGAACCAAAAACATTCAGTACTTC
TRBD1 TRBJ1-5 TRBV28 NA CASSSDRGVNQPQHF TGTGCCAGCAGTTCGGACAGGGGGGTCAATCAGCCCCAGCATTTT
NA TRBJ1-2 TRBV7-9 NA CASSLAASGAHGYTF TGTGCCAGCAGCTTAGCGGCCAGCGGGGCCCATGGCTACACCTTC
NA TRBJ1-5 TRBV28 NA CASTPDSTTDQPQHF TGTGCCAGCACCCCGGACTCCACAACTGATCAGCCCCAGCATTTT
NA TRBJ1-1 TRBV7-2 many CASSSYMNTEAFF TGTGCCAGCAGCTCCTACATGAACACTGAAGCTTTCTTT
TRBD1 TRBJ1-5 TRBV4-1 few CASSQGTGSNQPQHF TGCGCCAGCAGCCAGGGGACAGGAAGCAATCAGCCCCAGCATTTT
NA TRBJ1-5 TRBV28 few CASSLWRDSNQPQHF TGTGCCAGCAGTTTATGGCGGGATAGCAATCAGCCCCAGCATTTT
NA TRBJ2-2 TRBV28 NA CASSFLGGAGTGELFF TGTGCCAGCAGTTTTCTTGGGGGCGCGGGCACCGGGGAGCTGTTTTTT
TRBD1 TRBJ2-1 TRBV7-8 few CASSLGGQGYYNEQFF TGTGCCAGCAGCTTAGGTGGACAGGGTTACTACAATGAGCAGTTCTTC
NA TRBJ2-7 TRBV2 few CASTLLLGGSYEQYF TGTGCCAGCACCTTACTACTGGGGGGATCCTACGAGCAGTACTTC
NA TRBJ2-4 TRBV5-6 few CASSFFTIAKNIQYF TGTGCCAGCAGCTTCTTTACAATAGCCAAAAACATTCAGTACTTC
NA TRBJ2-1 TRBV20-1 NA CSAIFPEYNEQFF TGCAGTGCTATATTTCCTGAGTACAATGAGCAGTTCTTC
TRBD1 TRBJ2-1 TRBV7-9 many CASSLVGDRTNNEQFF TGTGCCAGCAGCTTAGTGGGGGACAGAACGAACAATGAGCAGTTCTTC
NA TRBJ1-1 TRBV7-2 many CASRQIGGTEAFF TGTGCCAGCAGACAAATTGGGGGCACTGAAGCTTTCTTT
NA TRBJ1-1 TRBV20-1 few CSARASGLNTEAFF TGCAGTGCTAGAGCCTCCGGTCTGAACACTGAAGCTTTCTTT
NA TRBJ1-2 TRBV7-9 few CASSLLVEANYGYTF TGTGCCAGCAGCTTACTCGTAGAAGCTAACTATGGCTACACCTTC
TRBD2 TRBJ2-3 TRBV28 few CASSPQYSGGGADTQYF TGTGCCAGCAGTCCCCAGTATAGCGGGGGGGGCGCGGATACGCAGTATTTT
TRBD2 TRBJ2-1 TRBV6-6 many CASSYSRAGGYNEQFF TGTGCCAGCAGTTACTCTCGAGCGGGGGGCTACAATGAGCAGTTCTTC
NA TRBJ1-2 TRBV6-2/TRBV6-3 few CASSTIRNNYGYTF TGTGCCAGCAGTACGATCAGGAATAACTATGGCTACACCTTC
NA TRBJ2-3 TRBV6-2/TRBV6-3 many CASSYSLDTQYF TGTGCCAGCAGTTACAGTTTGGACACGCAGTATTTT
NA TRBJ2-3 TRBV29-1 NA CSVPQGLGTDTQYF TGCAGCGTCCCTCAGGGTTTGGGGACAGATACGCAGTATTTT
TRBD1 TRBJ2-2 TRBV29-1 few CSVRTGRNPGELFF TGCAGCGTTCGGACAGGGAGAAACCCCGGGGAGCTGTTTTTT
NA TRBJ1-2 TRBV7-2 many CASSSSGEGNYGYTF TGTGCCAGCAGCTCATCAGGGGAGGGGAACTATGGCTACACCTTC